The 31 T cell receptor beta chains presented below share a single source sample, sequenced in a study of shared clonotypes between healthy human individuals. Clones were sequenced by immunoSEQ multiplex PCR, and TCRdb holds only the in-frame ones, with some missing. Among more than 2,000,000 clones listed, roughly 92% were seen once. The sample taken for sequencing was naive CD4+ T cells sorted from blood. Subset here: CD45RA+ positively selected. These receptors were collected from a man in his late teens or twenties in good health.

The rearrangement joins TRBV6-6 to TRBJ2-7, with 8 bases fitting TRBD1. The CDR3 is made up of 16 amino acids. The germline CDR1 and CDR2 sequences are MNHNY and SVGAGI (reference sequence). The ends lost 6 bases at V and 0 bases at J; junction bases unmatched: 10. CDR3 DNA: TGTGCCAGCAGCCACACCCCGGGACAGGTCTCCTACGAGCAGTACTTC. Translated, it gives CASSHTPGQVSYEQYF.

This clone has more than one count but fewer than ten. The same CDR3 also results from other DNA sequences found in this sample. The V and J genes are TRBV6-5 and TRBJ1-5; D is perhaps TRBD1 (5 bases). Trimming took 6 bases from V and 1 from J, leaving 7 bases between them. Germline V gene lookup returns CDR1 MNHEY and CDR2 SVGAGI. This CDR3 has 13 amino acids. The CDR3 reads CASSRDSNQPQHF. The CDR3 region has the DNA TGTGCCAGCAGCCGGGACAGCAATCAGCCCCAGCATTTT.

The chain has TRBV4-1 and TRBJ2-1; 8 bases align to TRBD2. The germline V gene encodes CDR1 MGHRA and CDR2 YSYEKL. The length of the CDR3 is 15 residues. V lost 4 bases and J lost 4; bases outside the gene matches: 6. CDR3: CASSPTSGGYNEQFF. CDR3 DNA sequence: TGCGCCAGCAGCCCTACTAGCGGCGGTTACAATGAGCAGTTCTTC.

As concerns this clone: An end of the junction differs from the germline gene, which may be a read error. This sequence joins TRBV18 and TRBJ1-6, with 10 bases fitting TRBD1. Per the germline V gene, CDR1 is KGHSH and CDR2 is LQKENI. The CDR3 is 13 residues long. In DNA form, the CDR3 reads TGTGCCAGCTCACCGGGACAGGGGTTTGATTTCAACTTT. Amino acids: CASSPGQGFDFNF.

The chain employs TRBV4-1 and TRBJ2-1, with 9 nucleotides matching TRBD1. Germline lookup yields CDR1 MGHRA and CDR2 YSYEKL. There are 16 residues in the CDR3. The V and J ends lost 3 bases and 8 bases, in that order; junction bases with no gene match: 11. The CDR3 nucleotides read TGCGCCAGCAGCCAGCTTCTACAGGGGGCACGGTATGAGCAGTTCTTC. Its translation: CASSQLLQGARYEQFF.

V usage is TRBV6-1 and J usage is TRBJ2-5; D is unresolved. The length of the CDR3 is 17 residues. Germline-derived CDR1 and CDR2 are MNHNS and SASEGT. The V end lost 2 bases, the J end lost 1 base, and 17 bases lay between the germline ends. The chain's CDR3 is CASSETVGVGFQETQYF. For the CDR3, the DNA is TGTGCCAGCAGTGAAACCGTGGGTGTGGGGTTCCAAGAGACCCAGTACTTC.

The rearrangement links TRBV7-2 to TRBJ2-5; weak D call: TRBD1 (5 bases). Per germline, CDR1 SGHTA and CDR2 FQGNSA. Trimming removed 1 base at V and 4 bases at J, with 13 bases between. The CDR3 length is 15 residues. DNA for the CDR3: TGTGCCAGCAGCTTAGGCTCCAGGGTACCAGAGACCCAGTACTTC. Translated: CASSLGSRVPETQYF.

V usage is TRBV5-6 and J usage is TRBJ2-7, with 7 bases fitting TRBD2. The germline gives CDR1 SGHDT, CDR2 YYEEEE. There are 17 residues in the CDR3. V was clipped by 4 bases and J by 2 bases; unmatched bases: 15. This chain's CDR3 is CASSLLARSIIPYEQYF. For the CDR3, the DNA is TGTGCCAGCAGCCTACTAGCGAGATCAATTATTCCCTACGAGCAGTACTTC.

The chain employs TRBV19 and TRBJ2-4; no definite D call. V shed 3 bases and J shed 0 bases, with 12 bases lying between them. The CDR3 is 16 residues long. Germline V gives CDR1 LNHDA, CDR2 SQIVND (reference sequence). The CDR3, as DNA: TGTGCCAGTAGTATGGCAGTAGGATTAGCCAAAAACATTCAGTACTTC. It specifies CASSMAVGLAKNIQYF. The full variable domain, with the rest looked up from reference TRBV19 and TRBJ2-4, is DGGITQSPKYLFRKEGQNVTLSCEQNLNHDAMYWYRQDPGQGLRLIYYSQIVNDFQKGDIAEGYSVSREKKESFPLTVTSAQKNPTAFYLCASSMAVGLAKNIQYFGAGTRLSVL.

V and J are TRBV7-8 and TRBJ1-1; maybe TRBD1 (5 bases). Trimming pared 1 base from V and 6 bases from J, leaving 9 bases between. The CDR3 is 13 amino acids. CDR1 is SGHVS and CDR2 is FQNEAQ in the germline V gene. CDR3 sequence reads: CASSLVRVAEAFF. In DNA, the CDR3 is TGTGCCAGCAGCTTAGTCAGGGTGGCTGAAGCTTTCTTT.

V and J are TRBV11-2 and TRBJ1-2; 8 bases match TRBD1. The CDR3 is 13 amino acids. Per the germline V gene, CDR1 is SGHAT and CDR2 is FQNNGV. J was trimmed by 4 bases and V by 6 bases; bases with no gene match: 4. Written as DNA, the CDR3 is TGTGCCAGCAGGCAGACAGGGGCCTATGGCTACACCTTC. Translation: CASRQTGAYGYTF.

The V call is TRBV29-1, the J call TRBJ1-2; D is possibly TRBD1 (5 bases). CDR1 is SQVTM, CDR2 ANQGSEA, per germline. The CDR3 covers 12 residues. Trimming removed 3 bases at V and 7 bases at J, with 12 bases between. CDR3 sequence: CSVEVRGRGYTF. For the CDR3, the DNA is TGCAGCGTTGAGGTGAGGGGTCGTGGCTACACCTTC.

CDR3 DNA sequence: TGTGCCAGCAGTGACGTCTACGAGCAGTACTTC. This gives the protein CASSDVYEQYF. The V call is TRBV2, the J call TRBJ2-7; D is undetermined. Germline CDR1 is SNHLY and CDR2 is FYNNEI. This CDR3 is 11 amino acids long. Trimming removed 3 bases at V and 3 bases at J, with 3 bases between.

The chain is built from TRBV6-6 and TRBJ1-1, with a weak D call TRBD1 (5 bases). Germline loops: CDR1 MNHNY, CDR2 SVGAGI (reference sequence). Trimming removed 5 bases from V and 5 bases from J, with 18 bases in between. There are 15 residues in the CDR3. The CDR3 here is CASSPLQGGGTEAFF. Written as DNA, the CDR3 is TGTGCCAGCAGTCCGCTGCAGGGAGGAGGAACTGAAGCTTTCTTT.

V gene TRBV2 combines with J gene TRBJ2-7; 12 nucleotides agree with TRBD2. CDR3 length equals 17 residues. The ends lost 6 bases at V and 7 bases at J; junction bases unmatched: 16. Germline V gives CDR1 SNHLY, CDR2 FYNNEI. This chain's CDR3 is CASSLPLAGGPRGEQYF. The DNA of the CDR3 is TGTGCCAGCAGCTTACCACTAGCGGGGGGCCCTCGTGGAGAGCAGTACTTC.

CDR3 coding DNA: TGTGCCAGCAGGGGACAGGGGATTCGGGGGGCTGAAGCTTTCTTT. Amino acids: CASRGQGIRGAEAFF. The chain employs TRBV7-2 and TRBJ1-1, with 10 bases that match TRBD1. Trimming removed 6 bases from V and 6 bases from J; junction bases left unmatched: 10. The V gene's germline CDR1 is SGHTA and CDR2 FQGNSA. This CDR3 has 15 residues.

This rearrangement joins TRBV5-1 to TRBJ2-4, with 7 bases aligning to TRBD1. This CDR3 is built from 16 residues. V was pared by 3 bases and J by 0 bases, with 6 bases of the junction left unmatched. The germline CDR1 and CDR2 sequences are SGHRS and YFSETQ. DNA for the CDR3: TGCGCCAGCAGCTATGACAGGGTCTTAGCCAAAAACATTCAGTACTTC. As protein: CASSYDRVLAKNIQYF.

This clone has a single count. The chain employs TRBV11-2 and TRBJ2-7; the match to TRBD2 covers 12 bases. The CDR3 totals 14 residues. J gave up 5 bases and V 3 bases, and 2 bases lay outside the gene matches. CDR1 SGHAT and CDR2 FQNNGV come from the germline V gene. CDR3 sequence: CASSLTSGSHEQYF. Written as DNA, the CDR3 is TGTGCCAGCAGCTTGACTAGCGGGAGCCACGAGCAGTACTTC.

The chain uses TRBV5-1 and TRBJ2-2, with 9 bases fitting TRBD2. This CDR3 is 18 amino acids long. In germline, CDR1 is SGHRS, CDR2 YFSETQ. V lost 2 bases and J lost 4; bases outside the gene matches: 12. The CDR3 coding sequence is TGCGCCAGCAGCTTATTAGCGGGGGCATCCCTGGGCACCGGGGAGCTGTTTTTT. This codes for CASSLLAGASLGTGELFF.

The V call is TRBV5-1, the J call TRBJ2-7; possible D gene TRBD1, 6 bases. The CDR3 has 14 amino acids. Germline CDR1 SGHRS, CDR2 YFSETQ. V lost 0 bases and J lost 0, with 7 bases in between. DNA of the CDR3: TGCGCCAGCAGCTTGGCAGGGGACTCCTACGAGCAGTACTTC. Translated, it gives CASSLAGDSYEQYF.

The genes are TRBV11-2 and TRBJ2-7; 7 bases fit TRBD1. CDR3 length equals 15 residues. The trim removed 0 bases at V and 0 bases at J, leaving 2 bases unmatched. Germline V CDR1 and CDR2: SGHAT, FQNNGV. The CDR3 nucleotides read TGTGCCAGCAGCTTAGAACAGGGGAGCTCCTACGAGCAGTACTTC. Translating gives CASSLEQGSSYEQYF.

Notes on this clone: In the same sample, other DNA sequences code for this CDR3. The gene calls are TRBV5-1 and TRBJ2-7, with D maybe TRBD2 (7 bases). CDR1 and CDR2 (germline): SGHRS, YFSETQ. CDR3 length: 15 residues. Trimming took 0 bases from V and 4 from J, leaving 14 bases between them. CDR3 in DNA: TGCGCCAGCAGCTTGGACGGGGGGCTTGTGTACGAGCAGTACTTC. Translated: CASSLDGGLVYEQYF.

The chain joins TRBV19 to TRBJ2-4; 10 nucleotides match TRBD2. The germline V gene encodes CDR1 LNHDA and CDR2 SQIVND (reference sequence). The CDR3 has 18 residues. The V gene end was trimmed by 3 bases and the J gene end by 5 bases; junction bases not matched to a gene: 13. CDR3 sequence: CASSMYASGSWGENIQYF. CDR3 sequence (DNA): TGTGCCAGTAGTATGTACGCTAGCGGGAGTTGGGGCGAAAACATTCAGTACTTC.

The chain carries TRBV18 and TRBJ2-7; TRBD1 might be the D (6 bases). This CDR3 region has 15 residues. The V gene lost 0 bases and the J gene lost 2 bases, with 11 bases spanning the gap. Germline V gene sequence: CDR1 KGHSH, CDR2 LQKENI. This CDR3 reads CASSPPGALTYEQYF. In DNA, the CDR3 is TGTGCCAGCTCACCACCGGGGGCTCTAACCTACGAGCAGTACTTC.

The V call is TRBV19, the J call TRBJ1-1; D unresolved. Per the germline V gene, CDR1 is LNHDA and CDR2 is SQIVND (reference sequence). This CDR3 region has 15 residues. Trimming removed 1 base at V and 6 bases at J, with 15 bases between. CDR3 sequence reads: CASSIVPQTSAEAFF. CDR3 coding DNA: TGTGCCAGTAGTATAGTTCCCCAAACCTCAGCTGAAGCTTTCTTT.

CDR3 in amino acids: CASTGQKNNEQFF. The CDR3 DNA sequence: TGTGCCAGCACGGGACAGAAGAACAATGAGCAGTTCTTC. The genes are TRBV18 and TRBJ2-1; 7 nucleotides agree with TRBD1. Germline lookup yields CDR1 KGHSH and CDR2 LQKENI. After removal of 8 bases from V and 5 bases from J, the junction contained 6 bases not matched to a gene. The CDR3 extends over 13 amino acids.

The rearrangement uses TRBV5-1 and TRBJ2-3; weak D call: TRBD2 (6 bases). The CDR3 spans 17 residues. Trimming stripped 3 bases from V and 2 bases from J, with 19 bases between. Looked up from germline, CDR1 is SGHRS and CDR2 is YFSETQ. The CDR3 sequence is CASSSNAGGIDTDTQYF. The CDR3 DNA sequence: TGCGCCAGCAGCTCGAATGCCGGCGGGATTGACACAGATACGCAGTATTTT. Using reference TRBV5-1 and TRBJ2-3 for the parts outside the CDR3, the full variable domain is KAGVTQTPRYLIKTRGQQVTLSCSPISGHRSVSWYQQTPGQGLQFLFEYFSETQRNKGNFPGRFSGRQFSNSRSEMNVSTLELGDSALYLCASSSNAGGIDTDTQYFGPGTRLTVL.

Notes on this clone: The germline gene is not matched at one end of the junction; a read error may be the cause. The chain couples TRBV5-1 to TRBJ2-7; 7 bases agree with TRBD2. The germline gives CDR1 SGHRS, CDR2 YFSETQ. CDR3 length: 14 residues. The CDR3: CASGLGGAAYEQYF. The CDR3 coding sequence is TGCGCCAGCGGCTTGGGAGGGGCAGCCTACGAGCAGTACTTC.

This clone was found once. The chain joins TRBV28 to TRBJ2-3; D possibly uses TRBD1 or TRBD2 (5 bases each). This CDR3 has 14 amino acids. Germline CDR1 and CDR2: MDHEN and SYDVKM. Here the CDR3 DNA reads TGTGTCGGGCGGGCAGGGCCACCGACAGATACGCAGTATTTT. Protein product: CVGRAGPPTDTQYF.

J is TRBJ1-6 and V is TRBV10-1, with D hard to call. The CDR3 runs to 13 residues. From germline, CDR1 is WNHNN and CDR2 SYGVQD (reference sequence). Deletions cut 8 bases from V and 6 bases from J, with 11 bases between. CDR3 bases: TGCGCCAGCTCCCAGGATATTAATTCACCCCTCCACTTT. The encoded protein is CASSQDINSPLHF.

The chain employs TRBV27 and TRBJ2-7; D call uncertain. V was shortened by 0 bases and J by 6 bases, with 9 bases between the two germline ends. The CDR3 loop spans 13 amino acids. The V gene's germline CDR1 is MNHEY and CDR2 SMNVEV (reference sequence). The CDR3 loop reads CASSLSVGREQYF. The DNA for the CDR3 is TGTGCCAGCAGTTTATCGGTAGGGCGCGAGCAGTACTTC.